This T cell receptor (beta chain) came from a study of early T cells in non-severe SARS-CoV-2 infection. Study-level background: Sequencing input comprised bulk RNA from unsorted whole blood; chain pairing was not available.

In regard to this clonotype: As yet, its antigen is unknown.

Unique molecular identifiers were added to individual cDNA molecules. One entry per CDR3 protein results from TCRdb running MiXCR on the 5' RACE reads. The sample has roughly 50,000 distinct CDR3 sequences; 8.5% to 10% are singletons. Germline V CDR1 and CDR2: SGHAT, FQNNGV. The CDR3 is 16 residues long. V lost 5 bases to trimming and J lost 4 bases; unmatched junction nucleotides: 5. General study results and limits: Using VDJdb, the matching emphasized anti-spike CD8 responses while missing private and CD4 specificities.

The sample taken for sequencing was whole blood. The sequence was obtained from an adult who was a healthcare worker with PCR-confirmed SARS-CoV-2 infection or an uninfected control (not recorded which). This chain joins TRBV11-2 and TRBJ2-1; 13 bases line up with TRBD2. The DNA for the CDR3 is TGTGCCAGCAGCAAGAGGACTAGCGGGAGTTACAATGAGCAGTTCTTC. Protein product: CASSKRTSGSYNEQFF.